Listed below are T cell receptor beta chains from one sample, sequenced in a study of preoperative IRX-2 immunotherapy in early breast cancer. Data came from immunoSEQ multiplex PCR; TCRdb stores just in-frame clones and leaves some out. The sample includes about 19,000 clones, around four fifths of them seen just once. Sequencing used lymph node tissue, obtained after IRX-2 immunotherapy. All receptors derive from a human donor with breast cancer. Both conserved end residues are part of each CDR3.

>TRBV28|TRBJ2-2
CASSLAVRTSGYTGELFF
>TRBV15|TRBJ1-5
CATSRDRTNNQPQHF
>TRBV18|TRBJ1-1
CASSPPGTSREAFF
>TRBV11-3|TRBJ2-1
CASSSGRVSSEQFF
>TRBV6-8|TRBJ2-7
CASSYVIAGINYEQYF
>TRBV19|TRBJ1-4
CASSILRGRTNEKLFF
>TRBV5-1|TRBJ2-1
CASSLGTRGFEQFF
>TRBV11-3|TRBJ1-6
CASSLSQGNSPLHF
>TRBV14|TRBJ1-1
CASSRDIALNTEAFF
>TRBV19|TRBJ1-4
CASSEINEKLFF
>TRBV6-8|TRBJ1-4
CASIYGGTNEKLFF
>TRBV7-6|TRBJ2-4
CASSLGQAKNIQYF
>TRBV6-8|TRBJ2-7
CASNLRRDAKSYF
>TRBV10-2|TRBJ2-3
CASSESGGTDTQYF
>TRBV18|TRBJ2-5
CASSVRNQETQYF
>TRBV6-8|TRBJ2-4
CASGSREKRRNIQYF
>TRBV1|TRBJ2-1
CASSQVSGGHNEQFF
>TRBV6-8|TRBJ2-7
CASCDPGSYEQYF
>TRBV11-1|TRBJ1-5
CASSEGTPNQPQHF
>TRBV18|TRBJ2-1
CASSPSTLYNEQFF
>TRBV6-8|TRBJ2-7
CAIRDRDTFEQYF
>TRBV6-7|TRBJ1-3
CATLRGNTIYF
>TRBV28|TRBJ2-5
CASSFIPQETQYF